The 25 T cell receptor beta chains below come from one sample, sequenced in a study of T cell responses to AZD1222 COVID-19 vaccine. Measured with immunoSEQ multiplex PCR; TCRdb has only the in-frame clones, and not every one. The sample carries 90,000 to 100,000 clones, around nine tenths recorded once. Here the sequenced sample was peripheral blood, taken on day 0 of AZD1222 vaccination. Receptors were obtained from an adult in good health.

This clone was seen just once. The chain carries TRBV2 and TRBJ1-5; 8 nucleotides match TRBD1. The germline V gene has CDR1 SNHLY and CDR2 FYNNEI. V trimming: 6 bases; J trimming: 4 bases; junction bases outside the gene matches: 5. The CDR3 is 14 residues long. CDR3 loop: CASSVTGGNQPQHF. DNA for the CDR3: TGTGCCAGCAGCGTAACAGGGGGAAATCAGCCCCAGCATTTT.

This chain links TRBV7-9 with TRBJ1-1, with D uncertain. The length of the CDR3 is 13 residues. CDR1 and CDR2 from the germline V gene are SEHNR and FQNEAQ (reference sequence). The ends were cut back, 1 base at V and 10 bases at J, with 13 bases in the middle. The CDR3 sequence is CASSLGSGAVAFF. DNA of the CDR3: TGTGCCAGCAGCTTAGGGTCAGGCGCGGTAGCTTTCTTT.

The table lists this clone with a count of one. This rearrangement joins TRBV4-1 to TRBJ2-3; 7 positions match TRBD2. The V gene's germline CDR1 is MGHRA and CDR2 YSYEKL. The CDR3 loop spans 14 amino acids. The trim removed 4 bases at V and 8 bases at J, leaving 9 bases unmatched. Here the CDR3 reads CASSPGLSGGTQYF. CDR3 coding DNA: TGCGCCAGCAGCCCGGGACTATCAGGTGGTACGCAGTATTTT.

CDR3 residues: CASSYSGRLTQYF. The CDR3 DNA sequence: TGTGCCAGCAGTTATTCGGGAAGACTAACCCAGTACTTC. The chain carries TRBV6-2 or TRBV6-3 and TRBJ2-5, with D maybe TRBD2 (5 bases). The germline V gene has CDR1 MNHEY and CDR2 SVGEGT. V was trimmed by 3 bases and J by 8 bases, leaving 13 bases between them. The CDR3 covers 13 residues.

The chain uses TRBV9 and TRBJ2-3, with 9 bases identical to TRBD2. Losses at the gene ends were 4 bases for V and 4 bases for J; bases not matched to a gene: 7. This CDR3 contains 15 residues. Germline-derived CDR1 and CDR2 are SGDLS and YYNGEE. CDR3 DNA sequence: TGTGCCAGCAGCCCTAGCGGGATGCCCCCAGATACGCAGTATTTT. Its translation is CASSPSGMPPDTQYF. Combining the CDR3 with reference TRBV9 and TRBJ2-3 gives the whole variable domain DSGVTQTPKHLITATGQRVTLRCSPRSGDLSVYWYQQSLDQGLQFLIQYYNGEERAKGNILERFSAQQFPDLHSELNLSSLELGDSALYFCASSPSGMPPDTQYFGPGTRLTVL.

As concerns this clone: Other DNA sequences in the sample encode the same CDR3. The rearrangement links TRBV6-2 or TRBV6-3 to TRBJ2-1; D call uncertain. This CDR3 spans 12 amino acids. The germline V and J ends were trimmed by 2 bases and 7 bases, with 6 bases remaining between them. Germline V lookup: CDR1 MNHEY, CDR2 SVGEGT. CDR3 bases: TGTGCCAGCAGTTACGCCGGGAATGAGCAGTTCTTC. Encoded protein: CASSYAGNEQFF.

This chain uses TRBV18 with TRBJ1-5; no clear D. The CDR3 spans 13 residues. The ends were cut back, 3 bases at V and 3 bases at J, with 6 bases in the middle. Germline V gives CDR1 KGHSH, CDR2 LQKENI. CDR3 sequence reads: CASSPEANQPQHF. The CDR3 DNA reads TGTGCCAGCTCACCTGAGGCCAATCAGCCCCAGCATTTT. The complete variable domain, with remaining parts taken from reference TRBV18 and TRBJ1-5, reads NAGVMQNPRHLVRRRGQEARLRCSPMKGHSHVYWYRQLPEEGLKFMVYLQKENIIDESGMPKERFSAEFPKEGPSILRIQQVVRGDSAAYFCASSPEANQPQHFGDGTRLSIL.

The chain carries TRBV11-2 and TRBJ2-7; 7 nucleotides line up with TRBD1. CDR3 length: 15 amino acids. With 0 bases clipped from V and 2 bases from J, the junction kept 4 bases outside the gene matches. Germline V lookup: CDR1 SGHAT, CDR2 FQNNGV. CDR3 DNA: TGTGCCAGCAGCTTAGACCAGGGACAGCCCTACGAGCAGTACTTC. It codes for CASSLDQGQPYEQYF.

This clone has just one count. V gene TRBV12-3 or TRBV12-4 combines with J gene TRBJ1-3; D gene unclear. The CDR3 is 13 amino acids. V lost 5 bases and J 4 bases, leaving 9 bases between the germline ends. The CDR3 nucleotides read TGTGCCAGCAGTCCAGGCTCGGGAAACACCATATATTTT. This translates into CASSPGSGNTIYF.

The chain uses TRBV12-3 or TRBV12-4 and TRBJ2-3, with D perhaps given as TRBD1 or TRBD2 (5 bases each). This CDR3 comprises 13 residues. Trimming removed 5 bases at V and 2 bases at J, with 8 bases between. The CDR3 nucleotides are TGTGCCAGCAGTACGGGGCCCACAGATACGCAGTATTTT. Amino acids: CASSTGPTDTQYF.

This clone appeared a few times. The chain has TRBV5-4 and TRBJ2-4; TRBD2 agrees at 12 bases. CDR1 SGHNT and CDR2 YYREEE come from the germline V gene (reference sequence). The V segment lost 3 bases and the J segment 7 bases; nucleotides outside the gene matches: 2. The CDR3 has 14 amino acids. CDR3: CASSSGLAGNIQYF. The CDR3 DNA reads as TGTGCCAGCAGCTCGGGACTAGCGGGCAACATTCAGTACTTC.

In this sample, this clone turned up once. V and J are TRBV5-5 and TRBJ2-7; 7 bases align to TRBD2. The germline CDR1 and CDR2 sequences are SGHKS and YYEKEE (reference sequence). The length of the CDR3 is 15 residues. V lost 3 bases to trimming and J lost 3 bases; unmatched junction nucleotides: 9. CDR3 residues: CASSSWGGPHYEQYF. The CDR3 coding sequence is TGTGCCAGCAGCTCTTGGGGGGGTCCGCACTACGAGCAGTACTTC.

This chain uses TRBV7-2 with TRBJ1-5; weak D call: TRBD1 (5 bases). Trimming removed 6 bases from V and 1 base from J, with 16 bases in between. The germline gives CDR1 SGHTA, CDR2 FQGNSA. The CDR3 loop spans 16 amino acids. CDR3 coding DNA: TGTGCCAGCAGATCTACCGGGACGATGAGCAATCAGCCCCAGCATTTT. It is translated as CASRSTGTMSNQPQHF.

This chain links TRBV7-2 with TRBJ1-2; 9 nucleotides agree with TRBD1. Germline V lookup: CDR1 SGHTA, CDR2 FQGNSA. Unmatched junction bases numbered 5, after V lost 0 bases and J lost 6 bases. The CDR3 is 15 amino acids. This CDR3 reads CASSLALGDRDGYTF. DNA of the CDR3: TGTGCCAGCAGCTTAGCGCTCGGGGACAGGGATGGCTACACCTTC.

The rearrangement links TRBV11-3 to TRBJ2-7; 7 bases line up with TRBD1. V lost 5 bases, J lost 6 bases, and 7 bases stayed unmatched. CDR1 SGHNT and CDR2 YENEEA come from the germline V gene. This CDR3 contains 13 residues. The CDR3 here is CASSAGTATEQYF. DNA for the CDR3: TGTGCCAGCAGCGCAGGGACAGCCACCGAGCAGTACTTC.

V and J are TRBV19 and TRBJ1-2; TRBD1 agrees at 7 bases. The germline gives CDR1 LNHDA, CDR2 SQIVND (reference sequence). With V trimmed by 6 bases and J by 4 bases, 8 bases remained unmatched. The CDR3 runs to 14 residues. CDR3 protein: CASRRDRFIYGYTF. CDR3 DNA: TGTGCCAGTAGGAGGGACAGATTCATCTATGGCTACACCTTC.

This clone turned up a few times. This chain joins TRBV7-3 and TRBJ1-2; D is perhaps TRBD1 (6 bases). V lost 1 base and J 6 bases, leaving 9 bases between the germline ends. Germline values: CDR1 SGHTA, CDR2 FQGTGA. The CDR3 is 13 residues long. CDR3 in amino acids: CASSLNREDGYTF. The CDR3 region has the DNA TGTGCCAGCAGCTTAAACAGGGAGGATGGCTACACCTTC.

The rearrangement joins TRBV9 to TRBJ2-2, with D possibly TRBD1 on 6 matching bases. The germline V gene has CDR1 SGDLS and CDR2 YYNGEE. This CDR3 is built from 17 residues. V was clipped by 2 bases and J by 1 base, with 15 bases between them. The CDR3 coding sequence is TGTGCCAGCAGCGTCGTATCTAGGGGGAGGAACACCGGGGAGCTGTTTTTT. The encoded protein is CASSVVSRGRNTGELFF.

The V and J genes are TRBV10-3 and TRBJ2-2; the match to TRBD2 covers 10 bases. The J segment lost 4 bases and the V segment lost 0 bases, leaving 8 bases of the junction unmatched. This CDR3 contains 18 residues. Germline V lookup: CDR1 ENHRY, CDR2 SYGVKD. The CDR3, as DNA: TGTGCCATCAGTGAGTCCCAGCGGGAGGGCCGTCTCACCGGGGAGCTGTTTTTT. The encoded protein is CAISESQREGRLTGELFF.

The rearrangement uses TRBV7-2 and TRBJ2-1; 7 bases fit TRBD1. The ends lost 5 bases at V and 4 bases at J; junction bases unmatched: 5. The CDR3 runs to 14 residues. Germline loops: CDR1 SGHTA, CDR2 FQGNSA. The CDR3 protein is CASSPGQLYNEQFF. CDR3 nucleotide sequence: TGTGCCAGCAGCCCGGGACAGCTTTACAATGAGCAGTTCTTC.

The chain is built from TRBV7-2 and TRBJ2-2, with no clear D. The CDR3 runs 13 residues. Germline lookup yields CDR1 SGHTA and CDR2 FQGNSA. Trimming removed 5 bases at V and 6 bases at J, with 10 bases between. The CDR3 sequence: CASSPSLPGELFF. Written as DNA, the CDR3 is TGTGCCAGCAGCCCCTCCCTCCCCGGGGAGCTGTTTTTT.

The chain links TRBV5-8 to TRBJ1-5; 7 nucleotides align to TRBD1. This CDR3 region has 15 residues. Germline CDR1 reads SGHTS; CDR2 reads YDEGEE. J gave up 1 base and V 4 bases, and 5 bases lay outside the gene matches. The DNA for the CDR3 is TGTGCCAGCAGCCGGGGACAGAACAGCAATCAGCCCCAGCATTTT. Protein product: CASSRGQNSNQPQHF.

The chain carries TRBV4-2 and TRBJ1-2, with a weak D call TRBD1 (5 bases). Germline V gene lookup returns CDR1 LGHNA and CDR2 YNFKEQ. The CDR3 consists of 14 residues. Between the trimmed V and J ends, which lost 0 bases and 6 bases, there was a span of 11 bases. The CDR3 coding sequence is TGTGCCAGCAGCCAAGATTCAGGGTTGGATGGCTACACCTTC. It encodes CASSQDSGLDGYTF.

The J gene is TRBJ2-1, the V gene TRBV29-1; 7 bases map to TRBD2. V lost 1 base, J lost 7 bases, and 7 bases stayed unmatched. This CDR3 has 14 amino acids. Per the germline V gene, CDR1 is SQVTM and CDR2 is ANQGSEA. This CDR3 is CSVEVSSGTNEQFF. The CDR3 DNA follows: TGCAGCGTTGAAGTATCTAGCGGAACGAATGAGCAGTTCTTC.

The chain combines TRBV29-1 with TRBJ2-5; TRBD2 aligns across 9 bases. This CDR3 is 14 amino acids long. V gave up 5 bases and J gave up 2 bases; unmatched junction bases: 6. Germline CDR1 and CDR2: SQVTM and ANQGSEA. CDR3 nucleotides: TGCAGCGTTCGAGGGACTAGCAGACAAGAGACCCAGTACTTC. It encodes CSVRGTSRQETQYF.